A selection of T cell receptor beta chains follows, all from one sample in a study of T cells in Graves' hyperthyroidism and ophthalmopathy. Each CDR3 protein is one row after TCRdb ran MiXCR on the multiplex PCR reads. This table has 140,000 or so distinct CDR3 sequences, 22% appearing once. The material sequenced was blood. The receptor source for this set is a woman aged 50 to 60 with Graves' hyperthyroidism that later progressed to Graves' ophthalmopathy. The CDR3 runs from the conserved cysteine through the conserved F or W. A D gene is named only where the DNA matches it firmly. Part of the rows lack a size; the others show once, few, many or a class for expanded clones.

CDR3: CASSRQGPEAFF
DNA: TGCGCCAGCAGCCGACAGGGCCCTGAAGCTTTCTTT
D: TRBD1
V: TRBV5-1
size: -
J: TRBJ1-1

CDR3: CANKPSAGGLNEQFF
DNA: TGTGCCAACAAACCCTCAGCGGGAGGTCTGAATGAGCAGTTCTTC
D: TRBD2
V: TRBV2
size: -
J: TRBJ2-1

CDR3: CASSMDREETQYF
DNA: TGTGCCAGCAGCATGGACAGGGAAGAGACCCAGTACTTC
D: TRBD1
V: TRBV11-2
size: -
J: TRBJ2-5

CDR3: CASSRDMLETQYF
DNA: TGTGCCAGCAGTCGTGACATGCTAGAGACCCAGTACTTC
D: -
V: TRBV2
size: many
J: TRBJ2-5

CDR3: CASSLATGPLGYTF
DNA: TGTGCTAGCAGCTTAGCCACAGGGCCCCTTGGCTACACCTTC
D: -
V: TRBV7-7
size: once
J: TRBJ1-2

CDR3: CASSSGFGQGVVGYTF
DNA: TGTGCCAGCAGCTCCGGTTTTGGACAGGGGGTTGTGGGCTACACCTTC
D: TRBD1
V: TRBV27
size: many
J: TRBJ1-2

CDR3: CASSLLNRGLNEQFF
DNA: TGTGCCAGCAGCCTATTAAACAGGGGGCTCAATGAGCAGTTCTTC
D: TRBD1
V: TRBV3-1
size: many
J: TRBJ2-1

CDR3: CASSRQATFNYGYTF
DNA: TGTGCCAGCAGTCGACAGGCTACCTTTAACTATGGCTACACCTTC
D: -
V: TRBV7-9
size: many
J: TRBJ1-2

CDR3: CASSLGDFVITGEQYF
DNA: TGTGCCAGCAGCTTGGGTGATTTTGTGATCACGGGAGAGCAGTACTTC
D: -
V: TRBV5-4
size: -
J: TRBJ2-7

CDR3: CASSFKSKGTMNTEAFF
DNA: TGTGCCAGCAGTTTCAAAAGTAAGGGGACGATGAACACTGAAGCTTTCTTT
D: -
V: TRBV28
size: -
J: TRBJ1-1

CDR3: CASSSSSTGELFF
DNA: TGTGCCAGCAGCTCGTCTTCGACCGGGGAGCTGTTTTTT
D: -
V: TRBV11-2
size: many
J: TRBJ2-2

CDR3: CSASAGSNYGYTF
DNA: TGCAGTGCTAGTGCTGGGTCTAACTATGGCTACACCTTC
D: -
V: TRBV20-1
size: -
J: TRBJ1-2

CDR3: CASSRWATGINEQYF
DNA: TGTGCCAGCAGCCGTTGGGCGACAGGGATCAACGAGCAGTACTTC
D: TRBD1
V: TRBV7-2
size: many
J: TRBJ2-7

CDR3: CAISGGENTEAFF
DNA: TGTGCCATCAGTGGGGGGGAGAACACTGAAGCTTTCTTT
D: -
V: TRBV10-3
size: many
J: TRBJ1-1

CDR3: CASRSTRANGEQFF
DNA: TGTGCCAGCAGGAGTACTCGCGCCAACGGTGAGCAGTTCTTC
D: -
V: TRBV7-2
size: -
J: TRBJ2-1

CDR3: CASSRGQTEKLFF
DNA: TGCGCCAGCAGCCGAGGACAGACTGAAAAACTGTTTTTT
D: -
V: TRBV5-1
size: many
J: TRBJ1-4

CDR3: CASTPGYQETQYF
DNA: TGTGCCAGCACCCCTGGGTACCAAGAGACCCAGTACTTC
D: -
V: TRBV28
size: -
J: TRBJ2-5

CDR3: CASSQKRGFYYGYTF
DNA: TGTGCCAGCAGTCAGAAACGTGGGTTCTACTATGGCTACACCTTC
D: -
V: TRBV28
size: few
J: TRBJ1-2

CDR3: CASSQDAELYGYTF
DNA: TGCGCCAGCAGCCAAGATGCCGAGCTCTATGGCTACACCTTC
D: -
V: TRBV4-1
size: many
J: TRBJ1-2

CDR3: CSAKPGATEAFF
DNA: TGCAGTGCAAAGCCCGGGGCCACTGAAGCTTTCTTT
D: -
V: TRBV20-1
size: many
J: TRBJ1-1

CDR3: CASRPGRGAVDEQYF
DNA: TGTGCCAGCAGACCGGGCCGGGGGGCAGTGGACGAGCAGTACTTC
D: -
V: TRBV6-1
size: many
J: TRBJ2-7

CDR3: CASSLTGADTQYF
DNA: TGTGCCAGCAGCCTCACAGGGGCAGATACGCAGTATTTT
D: TRBD1
V: TRBV6-1
size: few
J: TRBJ2-3

CDR3: CASVPTGSTDTQYF
DNA: TGTGCCAGCGTTCCCACAGGAAGCACAGATACGCAGTATTTT
D: -
V: TRBV28
size: many
J: TRBJ2-3

CDR3: CASSQVTRAETQYF
DNA: TGCGCCAGCAGCCAAGTGACAAGGGCAGAGACCCAGTACTTC
D: -
V: TRBV4-1
size: many
J: TRBJ2-5

CDR3: CASSFQFLPIRDEQFF
DNA: TGTGCCAGCAGTTTTCAATTTCTCCCAATTAGGGATGAGCAGTTCTTC
D: -
V: TRBV27
size: -
J: TRBJ2-1

CDR3: CASTSRTGAEAFF
DNA: TGTGCCAGCACCTCTCGTACGGGGGCTGAAGCTTTCTTT
D: -
V: TRBV6-1
size: many
J: TRBJ1-1

CDR3: CASSFTGGSSNQPQHF
DNA: TGTGCCAGCAGTTTCACAGGCGGAAGTAGCAATCAGCCCCAGCATTTT
D: -
V: TRBV12-3/TRBV12-4
size: few
J: TRBJ1-5

CDR3: CAWSTGTDTQYF
DNA: TGTGCCTGGAGTACAGGGACAGATACGCAGTATTTT
D: -
V: TRBV30
size: -
J: TRBJ2-3

CDR3: CASSLNRAGGAFF
DNA: TGTGCCAGCAGTTTAAACAGGGCAGGGGGAGCTTTCTTT
D: TRBD1
V: TRBV12-3/TRBV12-4
size: few
J: TRBJ1-1

CDR3: CASSTSSSSGNTIYF
DNA: TGCGCCAGCAGCACGAGCTCGAGCTCTGGAAACACCATATATTTT
D: -
V: TRBV5-1
size: many
J: TRBJ1-3

CDR3: CASSFWDIRSQETQYF
DNA: TGTGCCAGCAGTTTTTGGGACATTCGGTCTCAAGAGACCCAGTACTTC
D: -
V: TRBV28
size: -
J: TRBJ2-5

CDR3: CASSLSGTPPYNEQFF
DNA: TGTGCCAGCAGTTTATCCGGGACTCCACCATACAATGAGCAGTTCTTC
D: -
V: TRBV27
size: many
J: TRBJ2-1

CDR3: CASSHTGTSGGNEQFF
DNA: TGTGCCAGCAGCCACACCGGGACTAGCGGGGGCAATGAGCAGTTCTTC
D: TRBD2
V: TRBV7-3
size: few
J: TRBJ2-1

CDR3: CASSLMSPSGSFSYEQYF
DNA: TGTGCCAGCAGCCTCATGTCGCCTAGCGGGAGTTTCTCCTACGAGCAGTACTTC
D: TRBD2
V: TRBV27
size: many
J: TRBJ2-7

CDR3: CSVRAPNTGELFF
DNA: TGCAGCGTCAGGGCCCCGAACACCGGGGAGCTGTTTTTT
D: -
V: TRBV29-1
size: -
J: TRBJ2-2

CDR3: CASSHRDRGNNEQFF
DNA: TGTGCCAGCAGCCATCGGGACAGGGGGAACAATGAGCAGTTCTTC
D: TRBD1
V: TRBV3-1
size: -
J: TRBJ2-1

CDR3: CASSREGDRGRNEQFF
DNA: TGCGCCAGCAGCCGGGAGGGAGACAGGGGGCGAAATGAGCAGTTCTTC
D: TRBD1
V: TRBV5-1
size: -
J: TRBJ2-1

CDR3: CASSQSTAKDTIYF
DNA: TGTGCCAGCAGCCAATCCACGGCCAAGGACACCATATATTTT
D: -
V: TRBV16
size: few
J: TRBJ1-3

CDR3: CAWSVAREQYF
DNA: TGTGCCTGGAGTGTGGCCCGCGAGCAGTACTTC
D: -
V: TRBV30
size: many
J: TRBJ2-7

CDR3: CASSPPGRELFF
DNA: TGTGCCAGCTCACCACCGGGCAGGGAGCTGTTTTTT
D: -
V: TRBV18
size: many
J: TRBJ2-2

CDR3: CASRLFVTDTQYF
DNA: TGTGCCAGCAGGCTCTTCGTAACAGATACGCAGTATTTT
D: -
V: TRBV2
size: many
J: TRBJ2-3

CDR3: CASSLRVPDTQYF
DNA: TGTGCCAGCAGTCTCAGGGTACCAGATACGCAGTATTTT
D: -
V: TRBV12-3/TRBV12-4
size: few
J: TRBJ2-3

CDR3: CASSYGTSGTDTQYF
DNA: TGTGCCAGCAGTTACGGGACTAGCGGCACAGATACGCAGTATTTT
D: TRBD2
V: TRBV6-2/TRBV6-3
size: many
J: TRBJ2-3

CDR3: CASSEFGAWAYEQYF
DNA: TGTGCCAGCAGTGAATTTGGTGCATGGGCCTACGAGCAGTACTTC
D: -
V: TRBV25-1
size: many
J: TRBJ2-7